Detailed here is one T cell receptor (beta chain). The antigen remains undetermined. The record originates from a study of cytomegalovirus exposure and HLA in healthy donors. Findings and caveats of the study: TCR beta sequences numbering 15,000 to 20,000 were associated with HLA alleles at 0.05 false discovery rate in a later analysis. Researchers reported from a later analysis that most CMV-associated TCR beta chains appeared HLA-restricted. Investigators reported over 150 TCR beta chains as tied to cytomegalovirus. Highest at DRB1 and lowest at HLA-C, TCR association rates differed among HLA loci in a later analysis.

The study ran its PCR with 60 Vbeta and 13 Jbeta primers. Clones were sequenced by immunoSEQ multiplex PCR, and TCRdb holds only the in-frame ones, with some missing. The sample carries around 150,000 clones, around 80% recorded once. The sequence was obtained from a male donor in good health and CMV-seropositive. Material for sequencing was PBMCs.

The CDR3 DNA reads as TGCGCCAGCAGCCAACCTACCCCAGGGGGCGTGGAGACCCAGTACTTC. As protein: CASSQPTPGGVETQYF. The chain is built from TRBV4-1 and TRBJ2-5, with 8 nucleotides matching TRBD1. V was clipped by 2 bases and J by 5 bases; unmatched bases: 10. The CDR3 runs 16 residues. CDR1 and CDR2 (germline): MGHRA, YSYEKL.